The next 30 T cell receptor beta chains were all read from a single sample in a study of identical twins. TCRdb re-called the 5' RACE reads through MiXCR, storing one row per CDR3 protein. Among 350,000 or so distinct CDR3 sequences listed, 9% were seen once. The specimen sequenced was naive T cells sorted from blood. Receptors were obtained from a woman in her forties or fifties in good health.

In this sample, this clonotype turned up a few times. The CDR3 protein is CASGLVGLAIGELFF. Here the CDR3 DNA reads TGTGCTAGTGGTTTGGTTGGCCTAGCTATCGGGGAGCTGTTTTTT. The J gene is TRBJ2-2, the V gene TRBV12-5; TRBD2 might be the D (5 bases). This CDR3 has 15 amino acids. Trimming cost V 0 bases and J 7 bases, with 12 bases left between them. Germline V lookup: CDR1 LGHNT, CDR2 FRNRAP.

V is TRBV6-1 and J is TRBJ2-1; 9 bases are a match to TRBD2. The CDR3 covers 16 residues. The trim removed 8 bases at V and 4 bases at J, leaving 12 bases unmatched. Looked up from germline, CDR1 is MNHNS and CDR2 is SASEGT. CDR3 in DNA: TGTGCCAGCGTGACGTTGGCGGGAGGGCTTTACAATGAGCAGTTCTTC. This encodes CASVTLAGGLYNEQFF.

This clonotype has a handful of counts. The chain has TRBV29-1 and TRBJ1-3; tentatively, D is TRBD1 (6 bases). CDR1 is SQVTM and CDR2 is ANQGSEA in the germline V gene. The CDR3 has 11 amino acids. V was cut by 7 bases and J by 7 bases, with 11 bases left in between. The CDR3, as DNA: TGCAGCGGGGGGCTGGGTAACACCATATATTTT. Its translation is CSGGLGNTIYF.

A few counts support this clonotype. J is TRBJ2-3 and V is TRBV27, with D maybe TRBD2 (5 bases). V was pared by 3 bases and J by 7 bases, with 14 bases between. The CDR3 is 14 amino acids. The germline CDR1 and CDR2 sequences are MNHEY and SMNVEV (reference sequence). The chain's CDR3 is CASSFGAFGNTQYF. CDR3 nucleotide sequence: TGTGCCAGCAGTTTCGGAGCTTTCGGGAATACGCAGTATTTT.

The chain links TRBV20-1 to TRBJ2-1, with unresolved D. The CDR3 has 13 amino acids. Germline V lookup: CDR1 DFQATT, CDR2 SNEGSKA (reference sequence). V lost 3 bases and J 5 bases, leaving 11 bases between the germline ends. The CDR3 here is CSASRLIDNEQFF. The CDR3 region has the DNA TGCAGTGCTAGTCGGCTCATAGACAATGAGCAGTTCTTC.

The sample holds a few counts of this clonotype. CDR3 in amino acids: CASSYVVSGANVLTF. CDR3 in DNA: TGTGCCAGCAGTTACGTTGTGTCTGGGGCCAACGTCCTGACTTTC. The V call is TRBV6-5, the J call TRBJ2-6; the D is unclear. V gave up 2 bases and J gave up 1 base, with 6 bases separating them. The CDR3 has 15 amino acids. Per germline, CDR1 MNHEY and CDR2 SVGAGI.

As DNA, the CDR3 is TGTGCCAGCAGCTTATCGGACCCCACTGAAGCTTTCTTT. Translating it yields CASSLSDPTEAFF. This chain uses TRBV7-9 with TRBJ1-1; D remains unclear. Per the germline V gene, CDR1 is SEHNR and CDR2 is FQNEAQ (reference sequence). V shed 2 bases and J shed 4 bases, with 8 bases lying between them. This CDR3 has 13 residues.

This clonotype was found many times. This chain connects TRBV27 to TRBJ2-3; no reliable D call. CDR1 is MNHEY and CDR2 is SMNVEV in the germline V gene (reference sequence). V dropped 7 bases and J dropped 5 bases, with 4 bases sitting between them. This CDR3 spans 10 amino acids. CDR3 sequence: CASIGDTQYF. The CDR3 bases are TGTGCCAGCATTGGAGATACGCAGTATTTT.

In this sample, this clonotype turned up many times. The V and J genes are TRBV7-9 and TRBJ1-4; D ambiguous. V shed 4 bases and J shed 6 bases, with 6 bases lying between them. CDR3 length: 12 residues. Germline CDR1 SEHNR, CDR2 FQNEAQ (reference sequence). CDR3 nucleotides: TGTGCCAGCAGCTCAACAGATGAAAAACTGTTTTTT. It codes for CASSSTDEKLFF.

This clonotype occurred a few times. The chain is built from TRBV3-1 and TRBJ1-5; D perhaps matches TRBD1 (5 bases). Germline values: CDR1 LGHDT, CDR2 YNNKEL (reference sequence). The CDR3 is made up of 15 amino acids. V lost 4 bases and J 6 bases, leaving 16 bases between the germline ends. CDR3 protein: CASSLRGGGGQPQHF. CDR3 in DNA: TGTGCCAGCAGCCTAAGAGGAGGCGGGGGTCAGCCCCAGCATTTT.

This clonotype appeared a few times. The chain recombines TRBV27 with TRBJ2-1; 7 nucleotides line up with TRBD2. J gave up 6 bases and V 3 bases, and 5 bases lay outside the gene matches. The CDR3 consists of 14 residues. Germline CDR1 reads MNHEY; CDR2 reads SMNVEV (reference sequence). This CDR3 is CASSFAGARNEQFF. Here the CDR3 DNA reads TGTGCCAGCAGTTTTGCGGGAGCCCGCAATGAGCAGTTCTTC.

This clonotype has ten or more counts. This chain links TRBV12-3 or TRBV12-4 with TRBJ2-1; D is unclear. The germline V and J ends were trimmed by 3 bases and 5 bases, with 8 bases remaining between them. This CDR3 spans 13 amino acids. The CDR3 DNA is TGTGCCAGCAGTTTTGGTCTCAACAATGAGCAGTTCTTC. This gives the protein CASSFGLNNEQFF.

This clonotype was seen only a few times. The rearrangement links TRBV4-1 to TRBJ2-4; TRBD1 agrees at 8 bases. Trimming took 0 bases from V and 7 from J; bases not matched to a gene: 14. This CDR3 has 18 amino acids. Per germline, CDR1 MGHRA and CDR2 YSYEKL. The CDR3 nucleotides read TGCGCCAGCAGCCAAGAGGGGCCGGGACAGGAATTGCGGAACATTCAGTACTTC. Translation gives CASSQEGPGQELRNIQYF.

This clonotype has more than one count but fewer than ten. The chain links TRBV19 to TRBJ1-2; weak D call: TRBD1 (6 bases). The CDR3 contains 15 residues. V dropped 7 bases and J dropped 6 bases, with 21 bases sitting between them. Germline V gives CDR1 LNHDA, CDR2 SQIVND (reference sequence). The CDR3 loop reads CASIDHPGAGDGYTF. DNA for the CDR3: TGTGCCAGTATTGACCACCCCGGGGCAGGGGATGGCTACACCTTC.

CDR3 bases: TGTGCCAGCAGAAGTGGACAGGGCGGGGTAGGAACTAATGAAAAACTGTTTTTT. It specifies CASRSGQGGVGTNEKLFF. The chain has TRBV6-5 and TRBJ1-4, with 8 bases identical to TRBD1. Looked up from germline, CDR1 is MNHEY and CDR2 is SVGAGI. V trimming: 6 bases; J trimming: 1 base; junction bases outside the gene matches: 13. This CDR3 spans 18 amino acids.

This chain joins TRBV20-1 and TRBJ2-1; possibly TRBD2 for D (5 bases). The CDR3 covers 13 residues. Germline V gene sequence: CDR1 DFQATT, CDR2 SNEGSKA (reference sequence). The CDR3 DNA sequence: TGCAGGGGAGTCGGTGGGGTTTACAATGAGCAGTTCTTC. It yields the protein CRGVGGVYNEQFF.

Here the CDR3 DNA reads TGCAGCGTTGGACTAGCGGGATATGAGCAGTTCTTC. Amino acids: CSVGLAGYEQFF. The V gene is TRBV29-1, the J gene TRBJ2-1; 11 bases agree with TRBD2. With V trimmed by 4 bases and J by 8 bases, 1 base remained unmatched. The CDR3 runs 12 residues. The germline gives CDR1 SQVTM, CDR2 ANQGSEA.

The chain carries TRBV5-6 and TRBJ1-3, with D possibly matching TRBD1 (5 bases). Trimming stripped 4 bases from V and 0 bases from J, with 17 bases between. CDR1 SGHDT and CDR2 YYEEEE come from the germline V gene. The CDR3 spans 17 residues. CDR3 loop: CASSPWDGGFSGNTIYF. The CDR3 region has the DNA TGTGCCAGCAGCCCTTGGGACGGAGGATTCTCTGGAAACACCATATATTTT.

In its sample, this clonotype was seen a few times. The CDR3 coding sequence is TGTGCCAGCAGCTTAAAGGACGTCCAAGAGACCCAGTACTTC. Protein: CASSLKDVQETQYF. This sequence joins TRBV5-6 and TRBJ2-5; D ambiguous. With 2 bases removed from V and 1 base from J, the gap between germline ends came to 9 bases. Germline-derived CDR1 and CDR2 are SGHDT and YYEEEE. This CDR3 region has 14 residues.

This clonotype was seen at least ten times. In DNA form, the CDR3 reads TGCAGCGTCGGGGCTCCGACTTCGAACACTGAAGCTTTCTTT. Its protein is CSVGAPTSNTEAFF. The chain has TRBV29-1 and TRBJ1-1; a weak D match, TRBD1 (5 bases). Germline loops: CDR1 SQVTM, CDR2 ANQGSEA. V was cut by 6 bases and J by 1 base, with 15 bases left in between. The CDR3 consists of 14 residues. The full variable domain, rest sourced from reference TRBV29-1 and TRBJ1-1, is SAVISQKPSRDICQRGTSLTIQCQVDSQVTMMFWYRQQPGQSLTLIATANQGSEATYESGFVIDKFPISRPNLTFSTLTVSNMSPEDSSIYLCSVGAPTSNTEAFFGQGTRLTVV.

This clonotype appeared many times. The chain couples TRBV10-3 to TRBJ2-1; D is possibly TRBD1 (8 bases). V lost 3 bases and J lost 2, with 11 bases in between. Germline V gene data show CDR1 as ENHRY and CDR2 as SYGVKD. This CDR3 is built from 15 residues. The CDR3 DNA reads as TGTGCCATCAGTGAAACAGGGGGGGCCTACAATGAGCAGTTCTTC. This translates into CAISETGGAYNEQFF.

This clonotype was detected ten times or more. This chain joins TRBV29-1 and TRBJ2-1; D gene unclear. V was cut by 4 bases and J by 0 bases, with 4 bases left in between. The germline V gene encodes CDR1 SQVTM and CDR2 ANQGSEA. CDR3 length equals 12 residues. The CDR3 spells CSVAGSYNEQFF. Here the CDR3 DNA reads TGCAGCGTTGCGGGCTCCTACAATGAGCAGTTCTTC.

This clonotype appeared many times. The genes are TRBV5-6 and TRBJ2-2; TRBD1 or TRBD2 may be the D gene (5 bases each). Trimming took 2 bases from V and 0 from J, leaving 8 bases between them. CDR1 is SGHDT and CDR2 is YYEEEE in the germline V gene. CDR3 size: 15 residues. The CDR3: CASSFGASNTGELFF. CDR3 in DNA: TGTGCCAGCAGCTTCGGGGCGTCGAACACCGGGGAGCTGTTTTTT.

This clonotype appeared many times. The chain recombines TRBV10-3 with TRBJ2-7; 8 bases line up with TRBD1. The CDR3 is 18 residues long. Looked up from germline, CDR1 is ENHRY and CDR2 is SYGVKD. J gave up 3 bases and V 3 bases, and 16 bases lay outside the gene matches. CDR3: CAISEWIPGRTGFYEQYF. CDR3 DNA sequence: TGTGCCATCAGTGAATGGATCCCCGGTAGGACAGGGTTCTACGAGCAGTACTTC.

There are many counts of this clonotype. This chain links TRBV5-1 with TRBJ1-2; 7 bases align to TRBD1. CDR1 is SGHRS, CDR2 YFSETQ, per germline. The CDR3 covers 16 residues. V lost 1 base, J lost 4 bases, and 10 bases stayed unmatched. Here the CDR3 DNA reads TGCGCCAGCAGCTTGAATTTTGGAGGGGGCTCCTATGGCTACACCTTC. Amino acid sequence: CASSLNFGGGSYGYTF. Looking up the rest from reference TRBV5-1 and TRBJ1-2 gives the full variable domain: KAGVTQTPRYLIKTRGQQVTLSCSPISGHRSVSWYQQTPGQGLQFLFEYFSETQRNKGNFPGRFSGRQFSNSRSEMNVSTLELGDSALYLCASSLNFGGGSYGYTFGSGTRLTVV.

The chain recombines TRBV4-2 with TRBJ2-7; tentatively, D is TRBD2 (5 bases). Germline-derived CDR1 and CDR2 are LGHNA and YNFKEQ. Trimming removed 0 bases from V and 7 bases from J, with 16 bases in between. The CDR3 is 15 residues long. The DNA of the CDR3 is TGTGCCAGCAGCCAAGATGTCAGCGGAAACCCAGAGCAGTACTTC. It is translated as CASSQDVSGNPEQYF.

This chain links TRBV4-1 with TRBJ2-2; 10 bases match TRBD2. V gave up 0 bases and J gave up 4 bases; unmatched junction bases: 5. Germline assignment: CDR1 MGHRA and CDR2 YSYEKL. The CDR3 spans 17 residues. The CDR3 DNA reads TGCGCCAGCAGCCAAGAGACCCTAGCGGGAGTCACCGGGGAGCTGTTTTTT. Amino acid sequence: CASSQETLAGVTGELFF.

This clonotype was recorded a few times. This chain uses TRBV29-1 with TRBJ1-1, with 8 nucleotides matching TRBD1. In germline, CDR1 is SQVTM, CDR2 ANQGSEA. The V and J ends lost 7 bases and 5 bases, in that order; junction bases with no gene match: 6. This CDR3 is 12 amino acids long. The CDR3 protein is CSGWTGQTEAFF. CDR3 in DNA: TGCAGCGGATGGACAGGGCAAACTGAAGCTTTCTTT.

This clonotype was seen many times. This chain links TRBV29-1 with TRBJ1-2; tentatively, D is TRBD1 (5 bases). The CDR3 is 13 residues long. Per germline, CDR1 SQVTM and CDR2 ANQGSEA. V lost 6 bases to trimming and J lost 7 bases, with 18 bases between them. The CDR3 coding sequence is TGCAGCGTGGAACCGTGGGCCGGGGGTGGCTACACCTTC. Encoded protein: CSVEPWAGGGYTF.

This clonotype was seen more than once but under ten times. The V and J genes are TRBV15 and TRBJ2-1; TRBD2 aligns across 10 bases. The junction had 5 bases not matched to a gene; V was cut back by 2 bases and J by 7 bases. This CDR3 has 15 residues. Germline CDR1 is LNHNV and CDR2 is YYDKDF (reference sequence). The DNA for the CDR3 is TGTGCCACCAGCAGAACTAGCGGGATTAGGAATGAGCAGTTCTTC. Its protein is CATSRTSGIRNEQFF.